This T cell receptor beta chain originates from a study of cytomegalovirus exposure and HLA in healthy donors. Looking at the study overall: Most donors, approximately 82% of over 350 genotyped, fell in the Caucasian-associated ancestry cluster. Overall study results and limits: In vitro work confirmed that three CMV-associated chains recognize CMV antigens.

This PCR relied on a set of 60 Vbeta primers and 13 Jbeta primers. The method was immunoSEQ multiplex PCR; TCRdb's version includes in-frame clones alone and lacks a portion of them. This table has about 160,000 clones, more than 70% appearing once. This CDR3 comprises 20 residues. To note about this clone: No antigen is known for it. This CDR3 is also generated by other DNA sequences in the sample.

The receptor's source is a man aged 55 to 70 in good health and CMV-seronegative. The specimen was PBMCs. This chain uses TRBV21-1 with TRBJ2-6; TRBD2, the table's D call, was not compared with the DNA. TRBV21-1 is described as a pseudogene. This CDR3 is CASSKARREGTLSGANVLTF. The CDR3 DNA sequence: TGTGCCAGCAGCAAAGCTCGACGGGAGGGGACTCTCTCTGGGGCCAACGTCCTGACTTTC.